A selection of T cell receptor beta chains follows, all from one sample in a study of T cell repertoires in cytomegalovirus infection. Each CDR3 protein is one row after TCRdb ran MiXCR on the reads. The profile covers about half a million distinct CDR3 sequences, with 30% to 40% appearing a single time and roughly 16% taken by the ten largest. Their recognized antigens are unknown. Sequencing was performed on cultured PBMCs, taken from culture after CMV antigen stimulation. The receptors derive from a human donor in good health (CMV status not recorded). Some clones in this sample may be carry-over from other donors' samples. The CDR3 runs from the conserved cysteine through the conserved F or W. The D gene is left open where the match is weak. Size is omitted from some rows. Given values are once, few, many or a class for expanded clones.

NA | TRBJ2-5 | 16 | TRBD2 | TRBV5-4 | CASSQGLAGAQETQYF | TGTGCCAGCAGCCAGGGACTAGCGGGCGCCCAAGAGACCCAGTACTTC
few | TRBJ1-1 | 15 | NA | TRBV10-3 | CAISEPSMMNTEAFF | TGTGCCATCAGTGAGCCAAGCATGATGAACACTGAAGCTTTCTTT
NA | TRBJ1-1 | 13 | TRBD1 | TRBV29-1 | CSVEGQSNTEAFF | TGCAGCGTTGAGGGACAGAGCAACACTGAAGCTTTCTTT
few | TRBJ2-3 | 14 | NA | TRBV9 | CASSGRESTDTQYF | TGTGCCAGCAGCGGGAGGGAAAGCACAGATACGCAGTATTTT
NA | TRBJ2-7 | 13 | NA | TRBV4-3 | CASSQATVYEQYF | TGCGCCAGCAGCCAAGCAACAGTGTACGAGCAGTACTTC
NA | TRBJ2-7 | 14 | NA | TRBV12-3/TRBV12-4 | CASARQAFSYEQYF | TGTGCCAGCGCCCGACAGGCATTTTCCTACGAGCAGTACTTC
NA | TRBJ1-5 | 13 | NA | TRBV6-6 | CASRSDSNQPQHF | TGTGCCAGCAGATCAGATAGCAATCAGCCCCAGCATTTT
few | TRBJ1-1 | 20 | NA | TRBV24-1 | CATSDLFEVLLIPMNTEAFF | TGTGCCACCAGTGACTTATTTGAAGTACTGCTAATTCCCATGAACACTGAAGCTTTCTTT
NA | TRBJ2-6 | 16 | TRBD1 | TRBV7-9 | CASSADRGLWANVLTF | TGTGCCAGCAGCGCGGACAGGGGGCTCTGGGCCAACGTCCTGACTTTC
few | TRBJ2-5 | 13 | NA | TRBV10-3 | CAISVAYEETQYF | TGTGCCATCAGCGTAGCATACGAAGAGACCCAGTACTTC
NA | TRBJ2-7 | 15 | NA | TRBV19 | CASSKSGSFSYEQYF | TGTGCCAGTAGTAAAAGCGGATCTTTCTCCTACGAGCAGTACTTC
few | TRBJ2-2 | 16 | TRBD2 | TRBV29-1 | CSVLVTSLTNTGELFF | TGCAGCGTTCTTGTGACTAGCCTAACGAACACCGGGGAGCTGTTTTTT
NA | TRBJ2-1 | 12 | NA | TRBV29-1 | CSVAETSSEQFF | TGCAGCGTAGCAGAAACTAGCAGTGAGCAGTTCTTC
NA | TRBJ2-3 | 11 | NA | TRBV19 | CASSIWDTQYF | TGTGCCAGTAGTATTTGGGATACGCAGTATTTT
NA | TRBJ2-1 | 14 | TRBD2 | TRBV28 | CASSPGGTIDEQFF | TGTGCCAGCAGTCCCGGGGGGACTATCGATGAGCAGTTCTTC
few | TRBJ2-3 | 15 | TRBD2 | TRBV19 | CASIDSGRATDTQYF | TGTGCCAGTATCGATAGCGGGAGGGCAACAGATACGCAGTATTTT
few | TRBJ2-1 | 15 | NA | TRBV7-2 | CASSLVVFGDNEQFF | TGTGCCAGCAGCTTAGTAGTTTTCGGGGACAATGAGCAGTTCTTC
NA | TRBJ1-2 | 15 | TRBD1 | TRBV2 | CASSEARGQALGYTF | TGTGCCAGCAGTGAAGCCCGCGGACAGGCCTTGGGCTACACCTTC
NA | TRBJ2-3 | 16 | TRBD2 | TRBV7-6 | CASSAEWRERKDTQYF | TGTGCCAGCAGCGCCGAGTGGCGGGAGCGAAAAGATACGCAGTATTTT
NA | TRBJ2-1 | 14 | NA | TRBV19 | CASSIATTANEQFF | TGTGCCAGTAGTATAGCCACCACTGCCAATGAGCAGTTCTTC
NA | TRBJ2-2 | 17 | NA | TRBV6-2/TRBV6-3 | CASSYSEGRANTGELFF | TGTGCCAGCAGTTACTCAGAGGGACGGGCGAACACCGGGGAGCTGTTTTTT
many | TRBJ2-7 | 17 | NA | TRBV7-2 | CASSLVGSGGGFYEQYF | TGTGCCAGCAGCTTAGTTGGGTCGGGGGGCGGCTTCTACGAGCAGTACTTC
few | TRBJ2-4 | 12 | NA | TRBV7-2 | CASSFSENIQYF | TGTGCCAGCAGCTTTTCCGAAAACATTCAGTACTTC
few | TRBJ2-5 | 13 | NA | TRBV19 | CASTSWPQETQYF | TGTGCCAGTACGAGCTGGCCCCAAGAGACCCAGTACTTC
NA | TRBJ2-5 | 12 | NA | TRBV7-6 | CASSPVRETQYF | TGTGCCAGCAGCCCCGTACGTGAGACCCAGTACTTC
NA | TRBJ1-6 | 15 | TRBD1 | TRBV11-2 | CASSSSGTGVSPLHF | TGTGCCAGCAGCTCATCCGGGACAGGGGTTTCACCCCTCCACTTT
few | TRBJ1-4 | 15 | NA | TRBV7-2 | CASSLGPGRNEKLFF | TGTGCCAGCAGCTTAGGACCGGGCCGGAATGAAAAACTGTTTTTT
NA | TRBJ2-2 | 16 | NA | TRBV24-1 | CATSAQTRARTGELFF | TGTGCCACCAGTGCCCAGACAAGGGCTAGGACCGGGGAGCTGTTTTTT
many | TRBJ1-4 | 11 | NA | TRBV7-8 | CASSLSEKLFF | TGTGCCAGCAGCTTAAGTGAAAAACTGTTTTTT
NA | TRBJ2-7 | 15 | NA | TRBV28 | CASSLWRASSYEQYF | TGTGCCAGCAGTTTATGGCGGGCCAGCTCCTACGAGCAGTACTTC
few | TRBJ2-1 | 18 | NA | TRBV9 | CASSVGGLPKAPYNEQFF | TGTGCCAGCAGCGTAGGAGGACTACCGAAGGCCCCCTACAATGAGCAGTTCTTC
once | TRBJ1-2 | 15 | NA | TRBV2 | CASSEHLNLNYGYTF | TGTGCCAGCAGTGAACACTTAAACCTTAACTATGGCTACACCTTC
NA | TRBJ2-3 | 13 | NA | TRBV7-6 | CASSYIGADTQYF | TGTGCCAGCAGCTACATCGGGGCAGATACGCAGTATTTT
few | TRBJ1-1 | 14 | NA | TRBV11-3 | CASSLRGDYTEAFF | TGTGCCAGCAGCTTACGGGGGGACTACACTGAAGCTTTCTTT
few | TRBJ1-3 | 13 | NA | TRBV12-3/TRBV12-4 | CASSSRLGDTIYF | TGTGCCAGCAGTTCCCGTCTCGGGGACACCATATATTTT
NA | TRBJ2-7 | 15 | NA | TRBV19 | CASSVQGSRSYEQYF | TGTGCCAGTAGTGTACAGGGTTCACGGTCCTACGAGCAGTACTTC
NA | TRBJ2-1 | 16 | NA | TRBV2 | CASSDSFSGSYNEQFF | TGTGCCAGCAGTGATAGCTTTAGCGGTTCCTACAATGAGCAGTTCTTC
NA | TRBJ1-4 | 11 | NA | TRBV28 | CATISFEKLFF | TGTGCCACCATCTCATTCGAAAAACTGTTTTTT
NA | TRBJ1-3 | 15 | NA | TRBV4-1 | CASSQGAGDGNTIYF | TGCGCCAGCAGCCAAGGGGCAGGGGATGGAAACACCATATATTTT
NA | TRBJ1-2 | 14 | TRBD1 | TRBV6-2/TRBV6-3 | CASRTGQGNYGYTF | TGTGCCAGCAGGACGGGACAGGGGAACTATGGCTACACCTTC
NA | TRBJ2-1 | 16 | TRBD1 | TRBV11-2 | CASSLWGTGVYNEQFF | TGTGCCAGCAGCTTATGGGGGACAGGGGTCTACAATGAGCAGTTCTTC
NA | TRBJ2-1 | 16 | TRBD2 | TRBV6-2/TRBV6-3 | CASSPRTSGSHNEQFF | TGTGCCAGCAGTCCCCGGACTAGCGGTTCCCACAATGAGCAGTTCTTC
few | TRBJ1-5 | 13 | NA | TRBV6-1 | CASSLQNYQPQHF | TGTGCCAGCAGTTTACAGAATTATCAGCCCCAGCATTTT
NA | TRBJ2-2 | 16 | NA | TRBV5-6 | CASGGLALEQTGELFF | TGTGCCAGCGGAGGATTAGCACTAGAACAGACCGGGGAGCTGTTTTTT
NA | TRBJ2-1 | 17 | TRBD1 | TRBV6-6 | CASSYKFLGTGLDEQFF | TGTGCCAGCAGTTACAAGTTTCTTGGGACAGGGCTTGATGAGCAGTTCTTC
NA | TRBJ1-5 | 12 | TRBD1 | TRBV3-1 | CASSRDRGPQHF | TGTGCCAGCAGCCGGGACAGGGGGCCCCAGCATTTT
NA | TRBJ1-1 | 14 | NA | TRBV19 | CASSLIDGNTEAFF | TGTGCCAGTAGCTTGATCGACGGGAACACTGAAGCTTTCTTT
NA | TRBJ2-2 | 21 | TRBD2 | TRBV7-6 | CASSTLGTSGRAPSNTGELFF | TGTGCCAGCAGCACTCTCGGGACTAGCGGGAGGGCCCCGTCGAACACCGGGGAGCTGTTTTTT
NA | TRBJ1-2 | 13 | NA | TRBV7-8 | CASSMADRGGYTF | TGTGCCAGCAGTATGGCGGACAGAGGAGGCTACACCTTC
NA | TRBJ2-3 | 17 | TRBD2 | TRBV4-2 | CASSQVLAGRSGDTQYF | TGTGCCAGCAGCCAAGTACTAGCGGGCCGATCGGGTGATACGCAGTATTTT
NA | TRBJ1-4 | 16 | TRBD1 | TRBV7-6 | CASSLQQGRYNEKLFF | TGTGCCAGCAGCTTACAACAGGGGCGATATAATGAAAAACTGTTTTTT
NA | TRBJ2-3 | 13 | NA | TRBV20-1 | CRVTGFSTDTQYF | TGCAGGGTTACAGGGTTTAGCACAGATACGCAGTATTTT
NA | TRBJ2-3 | 15 | TRBD1 | TRBV19 | CASSFSGQGRDTQYF | TGTGCCAGTAGTTTCTCGGGACAGGGGCGCGATACGCAGTATTTT
few | TRBJ2-1 | 12 | NA | TRBV29-1 | CSVDSGYNEQFF | TGCAGCGTTGATTCAGGATACAATGAGCAGTTCTTC
NA | TRBJ2-5 | 13 | TRBD2 | TRBV29-1 | CSVARTRGETQYF | TGCAGCGTTGCCCGGACTAGAGGAGAGACCCAGTACTTC
NA | TRBJ2-2 | 17 | NA | TRBV12-3/TRBV12-4 | CASSDPGPATGTGELFF | TGTGCCAGCAGTGATCCGGGACCGGCGACGGGAACCGGGGAGCTGTTTTTT
NA | TRBJ2-7 | 15 | TRBD1 | TRBV11-1 | CASSLYRDRSYEQYF | TGTGCCAGCAGCTTATATCGGGACAGATCCTACGAGCAGTACTTC